This is a list of T cell receptor beta chains from one sample in a study of blood T cells in healthy people across ages. TCRdb reprocessed the 5' RACE reads with MiXCR, giving one entry per CDR3 protein. The sample carries fewer than 950,000 distinct CDR3 sequences, 40% to 65% recorded once. The source material was blood. All receptors derive from a man older than 75 in good health. CDR3s include the opening cysteine and the closing phenylalanine or tryptophan.

J	length	V	CDR3
TRBJ1-1	12	TRBV30	CAWSYRYTEAFF
TRBJ2-1	15	TRBV29-1	CSVETGQGEKYEQFF
TRBJ2-7	14	TRBV27	CASSPRGQSYEQYF
TRBJ2-7	13	TRBV7-2	CASSRDIWAEQYF
TRBJ2-1	16	TRBV27	CASTPTRTSGSNEQFF
TRBJ2-7	16	TRBV28	CASNHPRGAGLYEQYF
TRBJ2-7	13	TRBV6-5	CASSYTGAPEQYF
TRBJ2-1	14	TRBV20-1	CSAPRGGSRNEQFF
TRBJ1-2	15	TRBV10-3	CAISGGKIPNYGYTF
TRBJ1-1	14	TRBV11-1	CASSVPGQGSVAFF
TRBJ2-3	17	TRBV7-2	CASSLILGGTNTDTQYF
TRBJ2-3	14	TRBV20-1	CSASPRGSRDTQYF
TRBJ2-7	19	TRBV11-3	CASSPHSQREGQTFYEQYF
TRBJ2-7	12	TRBV2	CASRRQGYEQYF
TRBJ2-7	15	TRBV6-1	CASRRGTGSSYEQYF
TRBJ1-4	16	TRBV20-1	CSARDLHRGTNEKLFF
TRBJ2-1	13	TRBV29-1	CSARVSSYNEQFF
TRBJ1-2	11	TRBV29-1	CSVEGVHGYTF
TRBJ2-3	13	TRBV12-3/TRBV12-4	CASSTGQGGTQYF
TRBJ1-2	15	TRBV24-1	CATSDPQGEDAGYTF
TRBJ2-2	18	TRBV9	CASSVRGQSTWGTGELFF
TRBJ2-7	14	TRBV20-1	CSAEEEELTIEQYF
TRBJ1-5	15	TRBV28	CASSLLGTSNQPQHF
TRBJ2-4	15	TRBV5-1	CASSLDGQAKNIQYF
TRBJ2-1	14	TRBV20-1	CSGRGGGPYNEQFF
.	15	TRBV13	CASSLTTGRWHEQYF
TRBJ1-5	16	TRBV7-2	CASSLAGQGPDQPQHF
TRBJ1-5	13	TRBV20-1	CSASYRGPQPQHF
TRBJ2-1	13	TRBV18	CASSPSGVKTEFF